This is a list of T cell receptor beta chains from one sample in a study of shared clonotypes between healthy human individuals. Using immunoSEQ multiplex PCR, the repertoire was profiled, and TCRdb retains in-frame clones only, with some absent. The sample contains around 1.9 million clones, around 95% of which appear only once. Sequencing used naive CD8+ T cells from PBMCs. These receptors all stem from a young man in good health. Some clones in this sample may be carry-over from other donors' samples. Each CDR3 is given with its conserved first and last residue. The D gene is left open where the match is weak. The size field is filled for only some rows; it gives once, few, many or a size class.

CDR3aa: CASSLRDNSYEQYF
CDR3nt: TGTGCCAGCAGCTTACGGGACAACTCCTACGAGCAGTACTTC
abundance: NA
len: 14
v_gene: TRBV7-9
j_gene: TRBJ2-7
d_gene: NA

CDR3aa: CASSQEQWLTYEQYF
CDR3nt: TGTGCCAGCAGCCAAGAGCAGTGGTTGACCTACGAGCAGTACTTC
abundance: NA
len: 15
v_gene: TRBV4-2
j_gene: TRBJ2-7
d_gene: NA

CDR3aa: CASSEAEIYGYTF
CDR3nt: TGTGCCAGTAGTGAGGCCGAGATCTATGGCTACACCTTC
abundance: NA
len: 13
v_gene: TRBV19
j_gene: TRBJ1-2
d_gene: NA

CDR3aa: CASSSVRLALSYEQYF
CDR3nt: TGTGCCAGCAGCTCTGTTAGACTAGCGCTCTCCTACGAGCAGTACTTC
abundance: NA
len: 16
v_gene: TRBV11-2
j_gene: TRBJ2-7
d_gene: TRBD2

CDR3aa: CASSLGGTGELFF
CDR3nt: TGTGCCAGCTCGTTGGGGGGAACCGGGGAGCTGTTTTTT
abundance: NA
len: 13
v_gene: TRBV7-8
j_gene: TRBJ2-2
d_gene: NA

CDR3aa: CASSTGTGDNQPQHF
CDR3nt: TGCGCCAGCAGCACCGGGACAGGGGACAATCAGCCCCAGCATTTT
abundance: NA
len: 15
v_gene: TRBV5-1
j_gene: TRBJ1-5
d_gene: TRBD1

CDR3aa: CASSLGGPEQYF
CDR3nt: TGTGCCAGCAGTTTAGGGGGGCCCGAGCAGTACTTC
abundance: NA
len: 12
v_gene: TRBV27
j_gene: TRBJ2-7
d_gene: NA

CDR3aa: CASSLSMNTEAFF
CDR3nt: TGTGCCAGCAGTTTATCCATGAACACTGAAGCTTTCTTT
abundance: NA
len: 13
v_gene: TRBV27
j_gene: TRBJ1-1
d_gene: NA

CDR3aa: CASSQRREISYEQYF
CDR3nt: TGCGCCAGCAGCCAACGGCGGGAGATTTCCTACGAGCAGTACTTC
abundance: NA
len: 15
v_gene: TRBV4-3
j_gene: TRBJ2-7
d_gene: TRBD2

CDR3aa: CASSDSGLVGYNEQFF
CDR3nt: TGTGCCAGCAGTGACTCCGGCCTAGTAGGCTACAATGAGCAGTTCTTC
abundance: NA
len: 16
v_gene: TRBV6-4
j_gene: TRBJ2-1
d_gene: NA

CDR3aa: CASSQVGHLEQFF
CDR3nt: TGCGCCAGCAGCCAAGTCGGACACCTCGAGCAGTTCTTC
abundance: once
len: 13
v_gene: TRBV4-1
j_gene: TRBJ2-1
d_gene: NA

CDR3aa: CSVEARGTYEQYF
CDR3nt: TGCAGCGTTGAAGCCCGGGGGACCTACGAGCAGTACTTC
abundance: NA
len: 13
v_gene: TRBV29-1
j_gene: TRBJ2-7
d_gene: NA

CDR3aa: CSVRLPNTGELFF
CDR3nt: TGCAGCGTTCGGTTGCCGAACACCGGGGAGCTGTTTTTT
abundance: NA
len: 13
v_gene: TRBV29-1
j_gene: TRBJ2-2
d_gene: NA

CDR3aa: CASSITSSSYNEQFF
CDR3nt: TGTGCCAGTAGTATAACGTCGAGCTCCTACAATGAGCAGTTCTTC
abundance: NA
len: 15
v_gene: TRBV19
j_gene: TRBJ2-1
d_gene: NA

CDR3aa: CASKDSGRTYEQYF
CDR3nt: TGTGCCAGCAAAGATAGCGGGAGGACCTACGAGCAGTACTTC
abundance: NA
len: 14
v_gene: TRBV28
j_gene: TRBJ2-7
d_gene: TRBD2

CDR3aa: CASSLGQYNEQFF
CDR3nt: TGTGCCAGCAGCTTAGGACAGTACAATGAGCAGTTCTTC
abundance: NA
len: 13
v_gene: TRBV7-3
j_gene: TRBJ2-1
d_gene: NA

CDR3aa: CASSSSSGAYEQYF
CDR3nt: TGTGCCAGCAGTTCGTCTAGCGGGGCCTACGAGCAGTACTTC
abundance: NA
len: 14
v_gene: TRBV27
j_gene: TRBJ2-7
d_gene: TRBD2

CDR3aa: CASNPEDSYTEAFF
CDR3nt: TGTGCCAGCAATCCTGAGGACAGCTACACTGAAGCTTTCTTT
abundance: NA
len: 14
v_gene: TRBV28
j_gene: TRBJ1-1
d_gene: NA